This TCR beta chain originates from a study of T cell changes during pregnancy in multiple sclerosis. V dropped 3 bases and J dropped 2; count of bases not matched to a gene: 4. The CDR3 loop spans 16 amino acids. Germline-derived CDR1 and CDR2 are LNHDA and SQIVND (reference sequence). The data were produced by immunoSEQ multiplex PCR, yet TCRdb's version contains in-frame clones alone and is incomplete. The repertoire consists of tens of thousands of clones, with around 92% occurring once and the leading ten covering about 0.64%. The source of this sequence is a female donor with multiple sclerosis, enrolled in a pregnancy study. The material sequenced was CD4+ T cells from peripheral blood mononuclear cells, taken after pregnancy. This sequence joins TRBV19 and TRBJ2-3; TRBD2 matches 11 bases. The CDR3 region is CASSIGTSGLTDTQYF. CDR3 coding DNA: TGTGCCAGTAGTATCGGGACTAGCGGTCTCACAGATACGCAGTATTTT.